The 19 T cell receptor beta chains presented below share a single source sample, sequenced in a study of beta chain features in type 1 diabetes. Study-level results: Patients with Type 1 diabetes showed moderately but significantly shorter TCRB CDR3s in all four CD4+ subsets.

The antigens these receptors bind are not known. The investigators reverse transcribed all of the isolated RNA, so they sequenced expressed TCRB transcripts. Data came from immunoSEQ multiplex PCR; TCRdb stores just in-frame clones and leaves some out. The top ten hold 2% to 2.5% of the sample, which has 130,000 or so clones, about 17% seen once. The sequenced sample was central memory CD4+ T cells from blood. The receptors were sampled from a young man with type 1 diabetes.

The genes are TRBV27 and TRBJ2-7; no firm D call. The CDR3 has 16 residues. The V and J ends lost 1 base and 4 bases respectively, with 17 bases between them. Germline CDR1 MNHEY, CDR2 SMNVEV (reference sequence). CDR3 nucleotides: TGTGCCAGCAGTTTATACAAGCAAACCACCCCTTACGAGCAGTACTTC. Its translation is CASSLYKQTTPYEQYF.

This clone was counted between two and nine times. The chain couples TRBV10-3 to TRBJ2-3, with 13 bases identical to TRBD2. The V and J ends lost 7 bases and 0 bases, in that order; junction bases with no gene match: 4. CDR3 length equals 16 residues. CDR1 ENHRY and CDR2 SYGVKD come from the germline V gene. The DNA for the CDR3 is TGTGCCATCACCACGGGACTAGCGGGGAGCACAGATACGCAGTATTTT. As protein: CAITTGLAGSTDTQYF.

This chain links TRBV19 with TRBJ2-6; the match to TRBD2 covers 8 bases. The CDR3 has 16 amino acids. J gave up 4 bases and V 8 bases, and 10 bases lay outside the gene matches. Looked up from germline, CDR1 is LNHDA and CDR2 is SQIVND (reference sequence). For the CDR3, the DNA is TGTGCCAGTTTGCTAGCGGGCTCGGGAGGGGCCAACGTCCTGACTTTC. Its translation: CASLLAGSGGANVLTF.

This clone was detected a few times. The chain's CDR3 is CASSMQGKIGELFF. In nucleotides, the CDR3 is TGTGCCAGCAGTATGCAGGGGAAGATCGGGGAGCTGTTTTTT. The V and J genes are TRBV27 and TRBJ2-2, with D tentatively TRBD1 (6 bases). V lost 5 bases and J lost 7, with 14 bases in between. Looked up from germline, CDR1 is MNHEY and CDR2 is SMNVEV (reference sequence). This CDR3 is 14 amino acids long.

A few counts support this clone. V and J are TRBV6-1 and TRBJ1-2; 12 bases are a match to TRBD1. Germline assignment: CDR1 MNHNS and CDR2 SASEGT. The CDR3 extends over 16 amino acids. V shed 4 bases, J shed 4 bases, and the junction held 7 bases outside the gene matches. Written as DNA, the CDR3 is TGTGCCAGCAGTGTTTTGCCGGGACAGGGGGCCTATGGCTACACCTTC. Translating it yields CASSVLPGQGAYGYTF.

The V gene is TRBV13, the J gene TRBJ2-5; D might be TRBD1 (5 bases). The ends were cut back, 6 bases at V and 9 bases at J, with 11 bases in the middle. Germline V gene lookup returns CDR1 PRHDT and CDR2 FYEKMQ (reference sequence). The CDR3 spans 11 residues. DNA of the CDR3: TGTGCCAGCAGGCTTACAGGCGCCCAGTACTTC. It translates to CASRLTGAQYF.

This clone has only a few counts. The chain combines TRBV7-2 with TRBJ2-1; D might be TRBD1 (6 bases). Germline CDR1 SGHTA, CDR2 FQGNSA. The V end lost 5 bases, the J end lost 1 base, and 12 bases lay between the germline ends. The CDR3 is 15 residues long. CDR3 region: CASSQGHPSYNEQFF. The CDR3 DNA follows: TGTGCCAGCAGCCAGGGACACCCGTCCTACAATGAGCAGTTCTTC.

The chain links TRBV5-4 to TRBJ1-6; TRBD1 agrees at 9 bases. Germline V gives CDR1 SGHNT, CDR2 YYREEE (reference sequence). The CDR3 totals 15 residues. With 2 bases clipped from V and 10 bases from J, the junction kept 7 bases outside the gene matches. This chain's CDR3 is CASSFGTGTRSPLHF. Written as DNA, the CDR3 is TGTGCCAGCAGCTTCGGGACAGGGACTAGATCACCCCTCCACTTT.

J is TRBJ2-7 and V is TRBV29-1, with D perhaps TRBD1 (6 bases). Trimming took 7 bases from V and 4 from J, leaving 11 bases between them. Germline values: CDR1 SQVTM, CDR2 ANQGSEA. The CDR3 length is 11 residues. The CDR3, as DNA: TGCAGCGCCACAGGGATTTACGAGCAGTACTTC. This encodes CSATGIYEQYF.

V gene TRBV10-3 combines with J gene TRBJ2-5; TRBD2 matches at 8 bases. The CDR3 length is 14 residues. V trimming: 9 bases; J trimming: 2 bases; junction bases outside the gene matches: 8. Germline V gives CDR1 ENHRY, CDR2 SYGVKD. CDR3 coding DNA: TGTGCCATAAAGGCTAGCGGGCCTCAAGAGACCCAGTACTTC. This codes for CAIKASGPQETQYF.

This clone was counted only a few times. This chain uses TRBV4-1 with TRBJ2-1, with 9 bases that match TRBD1. The CDR3 consists of 16 residues. The germline V gene has CDR1 MGHRA and CDR2 YSYEKL. With 1 base clipped from V and 5 bases from J, the junction kept 6 bases outside the gene matches. CDR3 nucleotides: TGCGCCAGCAGCCAAGCCTTACAGGGGGCTAACAATGAGCAGTTCTTC. This encodes CASSQALQGANNEQFF.

This clone was detected a few times. The chain combines TRBV5-6 with TRBJ2-1; D not resolved. The V gene lost 1 base and the J gene lost 8 bases, with 10 bases spanning the gap. The CDR3 is made up of 13 amino acids. CDR1 is SGHDT and CDR2 is YYEEEE in the germline V gene. The chain's CDR3 is CASSLTGTDEQFF. For the CDR3, the DNA is TGTGCCAGCAGCTTGACGGGTACCGATGAGCAGTTCTTC. Using reference TRBV5-6 and TRBJ2-1 for the parts outside the CDR3, the full variable domain is DAGVTQSPTHLIKTRGQQVTLRCSPKSGHDTVSWYQQALGQGPQFIFQYYEEEERQRGNFPDRFSGHQFPNYSSELNVNALLLGDSALYLCASSLTGTDEQFFGPGTRLTVL.

This clone was observed at least ten times. The chain combines TRBV4-3 with TRBJ2-1; D remains unclear. Trimming left V 1 base short and J 2 bases short, with 9 bases between. Germline CDR1 is LGHNA and CDR2 is YSLEER. The CDR3 spans 15 residues. The DNA of the CDR3 is TGCGCCAGCAGCCAAGCACCCGACGCCTACAATGAGCAGTTCTTC. Its translation is CASSQAPDAYNEQFF.

Only a few counts were recorded for this clone. The chain uses TRBV6-1 and TRBJ1-2, with TRBD1 identical over 7 bases. There are 16 residues in the CDR3. V shed 3 bases and J 3 bases; nucleotides not matched to a gene: 10. The germline V gene encodes CDR1 MNHNS and CDR2 SASEGT. DNA for the CDR3: TGTGCCAGCAGTGAGGGACCGGACAGGACCTACTATGGCTACACCTTC. Translated: CASSEGPDRTYYGYTF.

V gene TRBV28 combines with J gene TRBJ1-2; TRBD1 agrees at 8 bases. CDR1 is MDHEN, CDR2 SYDVKM, per germline. V was pared by 7 bases and J by 4 bases, with 8 bases of the junction left unmatched. This CDR3 is 14 amino acids long. CDR3 loop: CASTSTGASYGYTF. CDR3 DNA: TGTGCCAGCACCTCGACAGGGGCGTCCTATGGCTACACCTTC.

Only a few counts were recorded for this clone. The rearrangement links TRBV4-3 to TRBJ2-1; D is ambiguous. Germline CDR1 LGHNA, CDR2 YSLEER. The CDR3 covers 14 residues. The V end lost 2 bases, the J end lost 5 bases, and 10 bases lay between the germline ends. In DNA form, the CDR3 reads TGCGCCAGCAGCCAATATGGGCCCCACAATGAGCAGTTCTTC. This codes for CASSQYGPHNEQFF.

This clone was seen a handful of times. The V call is TRBV4-3, the J call TRBJ2-7; TRBD1 agrees at 7 bases. J lost 0 bases, V lost 3 bases, and 5 bases had no gene match. The CDR3 contains 15 residues. Germline CDR1 LGHNA, CDR2 YSLEER. The CDR3 DNA is TGCGCCAGCAGCCAGCGGACAGGAAGCTCCTACGAGCAGTACTTC. It translates to CASSQRTGSSYEQYF.

The chain carries TRBV29-1 and TRBJ1-5; D call uncertain. Trimming removed 4 bases at V and 2 bases at J, with 6 bases between. CDR3 size: 12 residues. Germline V lookup: CDR1 SQVTM, CDR2 ANQGSEA. The CDR3: CSVGSGNQPQHF. DNA of the CDR3: TGCAGCGTTGGATCGGGCAATCAGCCCCAGCATTTT. Supplemented by reference TRBV29-1 and TRBJ1-5, the full variable domain reads SAVISQKPSRDICQRGTSLTIQCQVDSQVTMMFWYRQQPGQSLTLIATANQGSEATYESGFVIDKFPISRPNLTFSTLTVSNMSPEDSSIYLCSVGSGNQPQHFGDGTRLSIL.

This clone was seen a handful of times. This rearrangement joins TRBV27 to TRBJ1-4, with 7 positions matching TRBD1. The CDR3 covers 14 residues. V was clipped by 6 bases and J by 8 bases; unmatched bases: 9. Germline V gene sequence: CDR1 MNHEY, CDR2 SMNVEV (reference sequence). In DNA form, the CDR3 reads TGTGCCAGCAGCGGGACAGCACTTGGGGAAAAACTGTTTTTT. Translated: CASSGTALGEKLFF. Using reference TRBV27 and TRBJ1-4 for the parts outside the CDR3, the full variable domain is EAQVTQNPRYLITVTGKKLTVTCSQNMNHEYMSWYRQDPGLGLRQIYYSMNVEVTDKGDVPEGYKVSRKEKRNFPLILESPSPNQTSLYFCASSGTALGEKLFFGSGTQLSVL.